The source of this T cell receptor beta chain is a study of cytomegalovirus exposure and HLA in healthy donors. Overall study findings and caveats: Roughly even sequencing depth across donors was the assumption behind the presence/absence analyses. In a later analysis, DRB1 alleles had the most associated TCRs; HLA-C alleles the fewest. Relative to equally common others, HLA-associated TCR beta chains showed greater clonal expansion in a later analysis. Previously analyzed data showed that most TCR beta V segments were productive at a frequency of about 87% or about 30%.

Worth noting for this clone: Antigen specificity is unknown.

The V gene's germline CDR1 is SGHTA and CDR2 FQGNSA. This CDR3 has 16 residues. With V trimmed by 4 bases and J by 9 bases, 11 bases remained unmatched. Use of 60 Vbeta and 13 Jbeta primers characterized the PCR. Produced via immunoSEQ multiplex PCR; TCRdb's table is partial and in-frame only. Of some 190,000 clones in the sample, under 80% are singletons; the top ten hold 2.5%. The sequence derives from a woman in her twenties or thirties in good health and CMV-seropositive. The V call is TRBV7-2, the J call TRBJ2-1; 11 nucleotides agree with TRBD2. The specimen was PBMCs. CDR3 protein: CASSSVASGGYGEQFF. CDR3 sequence (DNA): TGTGCCAGCAGCTCTGTGGCTAGCGGGGGGTACGGTGAGCAGTTCTTC.